This TCR beta chain was sequenced during a study of brain T cells in children with intractable seizures. The repertoire was sequenced with immunoSEQ multiplex PCR; TCRdb's copy has only in-frame clones and lacks some. The data show 300,000 to 400,000 clones, 93% seen once. The time point was: blood from clinic visit 5 months post-surgery; TSC patient then seizure free. The sequence came from a boy in the first two years of life with tuberous sclerosis and intractable seizures. This specimen consisted of peripheral blood, obtained less than 6 months after surgery.

CDR3 nucleotides: TGTGCCAGCAGCTTTGCGGGGACAGGAGCCTCCTACGAGCAGTACTTC. Translating gives CASSFAGTGASYEQYF. The chain carries TRBV5-4 and TRBJ2-7; 8 bases line up with TRBD1. This CDR3 contains 16 residues. Trimming took 2 bases from V and 0 from J; bases not matched to a gene: 7. Looked up from germline, CDR1 is SGHNT and CDR2 is YYREEE (reference sequence). The full variable domain, completed using reference TRBV5-4 and TRBJ2-7, is ETGVTQSPTHLIKTRGQQVTLRCSSQSGHNTVSWYQQALGQGPQFIFQYYREEENGRGNFPPRFSGLQFPNYSSELNVNALELDDSALYLCASSFAGTGASYEQYFGPGTRLTVT.